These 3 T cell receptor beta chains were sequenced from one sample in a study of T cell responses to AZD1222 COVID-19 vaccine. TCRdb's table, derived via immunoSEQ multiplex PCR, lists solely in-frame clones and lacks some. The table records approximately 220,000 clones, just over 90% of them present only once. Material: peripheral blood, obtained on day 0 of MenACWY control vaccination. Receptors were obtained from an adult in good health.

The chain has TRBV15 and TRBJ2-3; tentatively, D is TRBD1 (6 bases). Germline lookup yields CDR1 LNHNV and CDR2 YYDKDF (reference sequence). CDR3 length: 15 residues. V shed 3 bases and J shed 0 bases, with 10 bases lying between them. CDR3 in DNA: TGTGCCACCAGCAGGGACAGATCTAGCACAGATACGCAGTATTTT. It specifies CATSRDRSSTDTQYF. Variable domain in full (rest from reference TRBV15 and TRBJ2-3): DAMVIQNPRYQVTQFGKPVTLSCSQTLNHNVMYWYQQKSSQAPKLLFHYYDKDFNNEADTPDNFQSRRPNTSFCFLDIRSPGLGDTAMYLCATSRDRSSTDTQYFGPGTRLTVL.

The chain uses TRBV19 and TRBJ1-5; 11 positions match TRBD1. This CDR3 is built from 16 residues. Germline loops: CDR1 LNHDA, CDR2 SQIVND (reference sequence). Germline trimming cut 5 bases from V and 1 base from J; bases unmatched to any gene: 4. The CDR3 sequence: CASSVGQGASNQPQHF. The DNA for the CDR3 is TGTGCCAGTAGTGTTGGACAGGGGGCGAGCAATCAGCCCCAGCATTTT.

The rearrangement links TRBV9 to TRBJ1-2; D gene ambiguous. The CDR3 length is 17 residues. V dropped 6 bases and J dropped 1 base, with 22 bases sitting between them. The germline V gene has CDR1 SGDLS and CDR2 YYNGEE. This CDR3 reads CASTLGPGTLLNYGYTF. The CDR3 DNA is TGTGCCAGCACCCTAGGTCCGGGCACCCTCCTTAACTATGGCTACACCTTC.